This T cell receptor beta chain was recovered during a study of cytotoxic CD8 clonotypes in ibrutinib-treated CLL. Across the whole study: When averaged across all of the samples, the counts came to 200,000 to 300,000 productive templates and more than 85,000 productive rearrangements.

Data came from immunoSEQ multiplex PCR; TCRdb stores just in-frame clones and leaves some out. The sample carries about 140,000 clones, more than 75% recorded once. V lost 8 bases and J lost 8, with 15 bases in between. Germline loops: CDR1 SGHTA, CDR2 FQGTGA. The CDR3 is 13 amino acids. With respect to this clone: The target antigen is unknown.

Study-level results: Public clonotypes were seen rarely and were contracted or stable on treatment. At progression, clonality fell back toward baseline after rising at ibrutinib response.

This chain joins TRBV7-3 and TRBJ1-4, with D tentatively TRBD1 (5 bases). Sequenced material: PBMCs, taken after 36 months of ibrutinib treatment. The receptor's source is a human donor with chronic lymphocytic leukemia. This CDR3 reads CASGEGLGEKLFF. CDR3 bases: TGTGCCAGCGGGGAGGGGTTAGGCGAAAAACTGTTTTTT.